Sequencing of this TCR beta chain was carried out in a study of blood T cell repertoires in COVID-19 (dated by TCRdb to about 2020). Describing the broader study: Samples covering the acute and convalescent phases of COVID-19 were provided by collaborators in the United States, Italy and Spain. The prospective study material was composed of cDNA or gDNA derived from T cells, B-cell-depleted T cells, or PBMCs. The dataset comprised deeply sampled blood TCRbeta repertoires from subjects exposed to, actively infected with, or recovered from COVID-19. The repertoires were released in a freely available public database intended as a resource for research on the immune response to SARS-CoV-2. Samples were obtained from the ongoing ImmuneRACE study (first 160 participants) and from some 1,300 subjects provided by 6 global collaborators. Sample metadata almost always included a de-identified subject ID, COVID-19 status, age in years and sex. HLA class I and class II types, where available, came from metadata supplied by the sample provider rather than from assay-based typing.

TCRbeta CDR3 regions were amplified from genomic DNA by means of the immunoSEQ Assay, a bias-controlled multiplex PCR. The original pipeline was this. Nucleated cell counts per sample were estimated from amplification of reference gene primers within the assay. To quantify the absolute abundance of each unique TCRbeta CDR3 rearrangement, sequence reads were collapsed and filtered. For each sample, productive Simpson clonality was calculated as the square root of Simpson's diversity index across productive rearrangements. This is the immuneACCESS table as TCRdb keeps it, with only in-frame sequences that have V and J called. A part of the clones is gone; compared with another copy, unresolved V genes explain less than half, and the rest is unexplained. The V and J calls and clone size are taken from that table; D and trimming were inferred from the DNA. Here the sample has roughly 260,000 clones; 88% occur a single time. Approximately 4.3% of the sample is held by the ten biggest clonotypes.

Remarks on this clone: The specificity of this receptor is unknown. Base quality data are lacking; no much larger clone is found one base away.

Results the study describes overall, beyond this receptor: The quantity of clinical and demographic metadata differed by source and by participant and was supplied without curation.

CDR1 and CDR2 are read off the germline V gene as MGHRA and YSYEKL. Germline trimming amounts to 4 bases on V and 4 bases on J, with 11 as the count of junction bases outside the gene matches. The CDR3 goes from the cysteine to the phenylalanine over 16 residues. Only the CDR3 DNA is retained, 48 bases long and in frame from the first base. Another Seattle source contributed samples from volunteer blood donors who had recovered from COVID-19. Whole blood was collected in K2EDTA tubes by collaborating institutions according to the institutions' own protocols. For TCRbeta analysis, collaborator samples were shipped as frozen whole blood, as isolated PBMCs, or as DNA extracted from either sample type.

The TCR comes from a man in his fifties or sixties who had recovered from COVID-19. The sample was peripheral blood. The chain is assembled from TRBV4-1 and TRBJ1-2; 8 nucleotides in the junction match TRBD1. The CDR3 is CASSPPGGRVTYGYTF. At the DNA level, the sequence is TGCGCCAGCAGCCCCCCAGGGGGCAGGGTGACCTATGGCTACACCTTC.